The 17 T cell receptor beta chains given below trace back to one sample, sequenced in a study of T cell responses to AZD1222 COVID-19 vaccine. The protocol was immunoSEQ multiplex PCR, while the TCRdb copy is restricted to in-frame clones and leaves out a portion. In the table there are roughly 100,000 clones, roughly 86% of which are singletons. The sample here was peripheral blood, taken 28 days after the second dose of the MenACWY control vaccine. The origin of the receptors is an adult who received the MenACWY meningococcal vaccine as a control.

This clone was counted between two and nine times. The chain has TRBV3-1 (or the pseudogene TRBV3-2) and TRBJ2-1, with a tentative D call TRBD2 (5 bases). Germline values: CDR1 LGHDT, CDR2 YNNKEL (reference sequence). Trimming pared 4 bases from V and 6 bases from J, leaving 13 bases between. This CDR3 comprises 14 residues. The CDR3 here is CASSPWTLFNEQFF. As DNA, the CDR3 is TGTGCCAGCAGCCCCTGGACTCTTTTCAATGAGCAGTTCTTC.

The chain carries TRBV27 and TRBJ2-7; no firm D call. The length of the CDR3 is 13 residues. Trimming stripped 2 bases from V and 6 bases from J, with 11 bases between. The germline gives CDR1 MNHEY, CDR2 SMNVEV (reference sequence). CDR3 coding DNA: TGTGCCAGCAGTTTAGCCCGCGGCGGCGAGCAGTACTTC. The encoded protein is CASSLARGGEQYF.

The genes are TRBV29-1 and TRBJ2-7; D assignment may be TRBD1 or TRBD2 (5 bases each). CDR3 size: 17 residues. Per the germline V gene, CDR1 is SQVTM and CDR2 is ANQGSEA. Trimming cost V 4 bases and J 0 bases, with 22 bases left between them. The CDR3 loop is CSVAIFRPGRRSYEQYF. For the CDR3, the DNA is TGCAGCGTTGCGATATTTAGGCCGGGACGCCGCTCCTACGAGCAGTACTTC.

This clone was picked up a small number of times. The J gene is TRBJ1-5, the V gene TRBV9, with D possibly TRBD1 on 5 matching bases. The CDR3 extends over 14 amino acids. Germline V CDR1 and CDR2: SGDLS, YYNGEE. V lost 0 bases, J lost 7 bases, and 11 bases lay in between. CDR3 DNA sequence: TGTGCCAGCAGCGTAGCTCGAGGGGACCAGCCCCAGCATTTT. This gives the protein CASSVARGDQPQHF.

The chain couples TRBV15 to TRBJ2-2, with D maybe TRBD2 (6 bases). The CDR3 has 16 residues. V was shortened by 3 bases and J by 5 bases, with 16 bases between the two germline ends. The germline CDR1 and CDR2 sequences are LNHNV and YYDKDF (reference sequence). The CDR3: CATSRGREARTGELFF. Written as DNA, the CDR3 is TGTGCCACCAGCAGGGGCAGGGAGGCCAGAACCGGGGAGCTGTTTTTT.

The genes are TRBV19 and TRBJ1-5; perhaps TRBD1 as D (5 bases). In germline, CDR1 is LNHDA, CDR2 SQIVND (reference sequence). Trimming stripped 4 bases from V and 1 base from J, with 17 bases between. This CDR3 comprises 17 residues. The CDR3 loop is CASSRRLEGRSNQPQHF. In DNA form, the CDR3 reads TGTGCCAGTAGTAGAAGATTAGAGGGGCGAAGCAATCAGCCCCAGCATTTT.

This chain links TRBV29-1 with TRBJ2-7, with D maybe TRBD1 (6 bases). V was pared by 6 bases and J by 4 bases, with 16 bases between. The CDR3 extends over 13 amino acids. Germline V gene sequence: CDR1 SQVTM, CDR2 ANQGSEA. The CDR3, as DNA: TGCAGCGTATTTGGGGACAAGAGTTACGAGCAGTACTTC. Amino acids: CSVFGDKSYEQYF.

The table lists this clone with a few counts. The chain uses TRBV28 and TRBJ1-3, with a possible D match to TRBD1 (5 bases). V lost 6 bases to trimming and J lost 4 bases, with 25 bases between them. Germline CDR1 is MDHEN and CDR2 is SYDVKM. The CDR3 is 18 amino acids. Here the CDR3 reads CASRPARDSPAAGNTIYF. The CDR3 DNA reads TGTGCCAGCAGACCCGCCAGGGACTCCCCGGCGGCAGGAAACACCATATATTTT.

The CDR3: CAIRQSGGDNTGELFF. CDR3 bases: TGTGCCATCCGACAAAGCGGGGGGGATAACACCGGGGAGCTGTTTTTT. This chain joins TRBV2 and TRBJ2-2; 10 nucleotides line up with TRBD2. The CDR3 runs 16 residues. Per germline, CDR1 SNHLY and CDR2 FYNNEI. The V gene end was trimmed by 10 bases and the J gene end by 2 bases; junction bases not matched to a gene: 10.

The chain links TRBV19 to TRBJ2-5; 13 bases fit TRBD2. The CDR3 is 17 amino acids. The germline gives CDR1 LNHDA, CDR2 SQIVND (reference sequence). The V gene end was trimmed by 2 bases and the J gene end by 0 bases; junction bases not matched to a gene: 3. CDR3 protein: CASSILGTSGDQETQYF. The CDR3 nucleotides are TGTGCCAGTAGTATACTAGGGACTAGCGGGGACCAAGAGACCCAGTACTTC.

The CDR3 DNA reads as TGTGCCAGCATTAAGAATAATAGAGGTGGCTACACCTTC. Translating it yields CASIKNNRGGYTF. The rearrangement links TRBV28 to TRBJ1-2; D call uncertain. The CDR3 covers 13 residues. The germline V gene has CDR1 MDHEN and CDR2 SYDVKM. The V gene lost 7 bases and the J gene lost 7 bases, with 16 bases spanning the gap.

The chain carries TRBV6-4 and TRBJ2-3; 9 nucleotides match TRBD1. The junction had 5 bases not matched to a gene; V was cut back by 3 bases and J by 1 base. Per the germline V gene, CDR1 is MRHNA and CDR2 is SNTAGT. This CDR3 spans 16 amino acids. The CDR3 protein is CASSEQGAGGTDTQYF. The CDR3 coding sequence is TGTGCCAGCAGTGAACAGGGGGCAGGCGGCACAGATACGCAGTATTTT.

This clone was seen more than once but under ten times. This CDR3 reads CASSLEAGGRTQYF. For the CDR3, the DNA is TGTGCCAGCAGCTTAGAGGCGGGGGGGAGGACCCAGTACTTC. The chain combines TRBV11-2 with TRBJ2-5; TRBD2 agrees at 9 bases. J lost 7 bases, V lost 0 bases, and 3 bases had no gene match. Germline CDR1 SGHAT, CDR2 FQNNGV. This CDR3 is 14 amino acids long.

The chain joins TRBV27 to TRBJ1-6; 9 bases are shared with TRBD1. V was pared by 3 bases and J by 9 bases, with 9 bases of the junction left unmatched. The CDR3 covers 16 residues. Germline V gene data show CDR1 as MNHEY and CDR2 as SMNVEV (reference sequence). CDR3 region: CASSLETGQGRSPLHF. The CDR3 region has the DNA TGTGCCAGCAGTTTGGAAACGGGACAGGGACGTTCACCCCTCCACTTT.

The chain carries TRBV4-2 and TRBJ1-1, with D possibly TRBD1 on 6 matching bases. Looked up from germline, CDR1 is LGHNA and CDR2 is YNFKEQ. The CDR3 spans 18 residues. V was trimmed by 1 base and J by 1 base, leaving 19 bases between them. The CDR3 coding sequence is TGTGCCAGCAGCCAAGGAGTGGGGGCAGGGGCAGAGAACACTGAAGCTTTCTTT. It encodes CASSQGVGAGAENTEAFF.

V gene TRBV20-1 combines with J gene TRBJ1-2; 10 bases line up with TRBD1. CDR1 is DFQATT, CDR2 SNEGSKA, per germline (reference sequence). CDR3 length equals 11 residues. This chain's CDR3 is CIATGTGAYTF. The CDR3 DNA follows: TGCATAGCAACAGGGACAGGGGCCTACACCTTC.

This clone was detected only a few times. The CDR3: CASSLSAGTEAFF. In DNA, the CDR3 is TGCGCCAGCAGTCTCTCAGCCGGGACTGAAGCTTTCTTT. J is TRBJ1-1 and V is TRBV4-3; D is unclear. The germline V and J ends were trimmed by 6 bases and 5 bases, with 13 bases remaining between them. The germline gives CDR1 LGHNA, CDR2 YSLEER. There are 13 residues in the CDR3.